Each of the 27 T cell receptor beta chains below was sequenced from the same sample in a study of neoadjuvant anti-PD-1 for oral cavity cancer. Sample time point: after neoadjuvant nivolumab, at surgical resection. Produced via immunoSEQ multiplex PCR; TCRdb's table is partial and in-frame only. The table lists around 5,700 clones, approximately 53% of them singletons. Material: tumor tissue, obtained after nivolumab (anti-PD-1) treatment. These receptors came from a person between 40 and 80 years old with oral cavity squamous cell carcinoma.

The chain joins TRBV18 to TRBJ1-1, with 9 bases identical to TRBD1. Germline V CDR1 and CDR2: KGHSH, LQKENI. This CDR3 is built from 15 residues. V lost 6 bases and J lost 4; bases outside the gene matches: 9. The CDR3, as DNA: TGTGCCAGCTCCACACAGGGGGCAAGGGGCACTGAAGCTTTCTTT. This sequence encodes CASSTQGARGTEAFF.

This clone was counted only a few times. This chain joins TRBV4-1 and TRBJ1-2; 8 bases are shared with TRBD1. The CDR3 contains 17 residues. J gave up 4 bases and V 4 bases, and 14 bases lay outside the gene matches. Germline V gene sequence: CDR1 MGHRA, CDR2 YSYEKL. CDR3 sequence reads: CASSPLAVGQVGYGYTF. CDR3 sequence (DNA): TGCGCCAGCAGCCCCCTGGCGGTGGGACAGGTGGGCTATGGCTACACCTTC.

The V gene is TRBV9, the J gene TRBJ1-2; D call uncertain. CDR1 and CDR2 from the germline V gene are SGDLS and YYNGEE. V was pared by 0 bases and J by 0 bases, with 15 bases between. This CDR3 region has 17 residues. This CDR3 reads CASSVGRRGFTNYGYTF. CDR3 DNA: TGTGCCAGCAGCGTAGGACGGCGAGGCTTTACTAACTATGGCTACACCTTC.

The chain joins TRBV9 to TRBJ2-5; 8 bases map to TRBD1. The junction had 5 bases not matched to a gene; V was cut back by 3 bases and J by 4 bases. In germline, CDR1 is SGDLS, CDR2 YYNGEE. The CDR3 consists of 14 residues. The DNA for the CDR3 is TGTGCCAGCAGCGATGGACAGGGCAGAGAGACCCAGTACTTC. It is translated as CASSDGQGRETQYF.

The chain has TRBV6-6 and TRBJ2-1; 8 bases map to TRBD2. CDR1 and CDR2 (germline): MNHNY, SVGAGI (reference sequence). With V trimmed by 2 bases and J by 4 bases, 4 bases remained unmatched. The CDR3 totals 15 residues. In nucleotides, the CDR3 is TGTGCCAGCAGTTACGCCCTAGCGGGTTACAATGAGCAGTTCTTC. It encodes CASSYALAGYNEQFF.

The table lists this clone with a few counts. The rearrangement uses TRBV6-1 and TRBJ1-2; 8 bases map to TRBD1. Germline V gene sequence: CDR1 MNHNS, CDR2 SASEGT. J gave up 5 bases and V 10 bases, and 12 bases lay outside the gene matches. The CDR3 runs to 14 residues. CDR3 amino acids: CAISQGVTSYGYTF. The CDR3 DNA is TGTGCCATCTCACAGGGGGTTACTTCTTATGGCTACACCTTC.

The chain is built from TRBV6-1 and TRBJ1-1; possibly TRBD1 for D (5 bases). CDR1 is MNHNS and CDR2 is SASEGT in the germline V gene. V lost 5 bases to trimming and J lost 8 bases, with 12 bases between them. This CDR3 contains 12 residues. This CDR3 reads CASSRFGGEAFF. As DNA, the CDR3 is TGTGCCAGCAGTCGGTTCGGGGGAGAAGCTTTCTTT.

This sequence joins TRBV7-3 and TRBJ2-7, with D perhaps matching TRBD1 (6 bases). This CDR3 region has 12 residues. In germline, CDR1 is SGHTA, CDR2 FQGTGA. With 4 bases removed from V and 6 bases from J, the gap between germline ends came to 10 bases. The CDR3 region is CASSSGQREQYF. The CDR3 DNA sequence: TGTGCCAGCAGCTCCGGACAGCGCGAGCAGTACTTC. The whole variable domain, filled in from reference TRBV7-3 and TRBJ2-7, reads GAGVSQTPSNKVTEKGKYVELRCDPISGHTALYWYRQSLGQGPEFLIYFQGTGAADDSGLPNDRFFAVRPEGSVSTLKIQRTERGDSAVYLCASSSGQREQYFGPGTRLTVT.

V is TRBV5-1 and J is TRBJ2-1; TRBD2 might be the D (5 bases). V shed 0 bases and J shed 7 bases, with 11 bases lying between them. The CDR3 runs 14 residues. Germline CDR1 and CDR2: SGHRS and YFSETQ. The CDR3 region is CASSLAGVVNEQFF. The CDR3 bases are TGCGCCAGCAGCTTGGCCGGGGTAGTGAATGAGCAGTTCTTC.

CDR3 residues: CASSLGQDTEAFF. The DNA of the CDR3 is TGCGCCAGCAGCTTGGGCCAGGACACTGAAGCTTTCTTT. V is TRBV5-1 and J is TRBJ1-1; D is undetermined. Trimming took 0 bases from V and 3 from J, leaving 6 bases between them. The CDR3 runs to 13 residues. The germline V gene has CDR1 SGHRS and CDR2 YFSETQ.

The chain carries TRBV7-2 and TRBJ1-5; TRBD1 agrees at 7 bases. V shed 3 bases and J 4 bases; nucleotides not matched to a gene: 0. The CDR3 spans 13 residues. CDR1 and CDR2 from the germline V gene are SGHTA and FQGNSA. Here the CDR3 reads CASSLTGNQPQHF. Written as DNA, the CDR3 is TGTGCCAGCAGCTTGACAGGGAATCAGCCCCAGCATTTT. The variable domain in full, completed from reference TRBV7-2 and TRBJ1-5, reads GAGVSQSPSNKVTEKGKDVELRCDPISGHTALYWYRQSLGQGLEFLIYFQGNSAPDKSGLPSDRFSAERTGGSVSTLTIQRTQQEDSAVYLCASSLTGNQPQHFGDGTRLSIL.

The V call is TRBV29-1, the J call TRBJ2-3; the D gene is possibly TRBD2 (7 bases). The length of the CDR3 is 16 residues. V dropped 1 base and J dropped 5 bases, with 19 bases sitting between them. CDR1 is SQVTM, CDR2 ANQGSEA, per germline. The CDR3 loop is CSVEGPEGGFVDTQYF. For the CDR3, the DNA is TGCAGCGTTGAAGGCCCGGAGGGGGGGTTTGTAGATACGCAGTATTTT.

This sequence joins TRBV7-8 and TRBJ1-2; TRBD1 agrees at 9 bases. V shed 1 base and J 13 bases; nucleotides not matched to a gene: 10. This CDR3 comprises 14 residues. CDR1 and CDR2 from the germline V gene are SGHVS and FQNEAQ. For the CDR3, the DNA is TGTGCCAGCAGCTTAGGAGGGGGACAGGGAAGGAGCACCTTC. Protein product: CASSLGGGQGRSTF.

This chain joins TRBV7-2 and TRBJ2-5; the D call may be TRBD1 or TRBD2 (5 bases each). Germline lookup yields CDR1 SGHTA and CDR2 FQGNSA. With 5 bases removed from V and 3 bases from J, the gap between germline ends came to 16 bases. CDR3 length equals 15 residues. CDR3 in amino acids: CASSPDGAREETQYF. The CDR3 DNA is TGTGCCAGCAGCCCAGACGGGGCCCGGGAAGAGACCCAGTACTTC. The full variable domain, in which reference TRBV7-2 and TRBJ2-5 provide the parts outside the CDR3, is GAGVSQSPSNKVTEKGKDVELRCDPISGHTALYWYRQSLGQGLEFLIYFQGNSAPDKSGLPSDRFSAERTGGSVSTLTIQRTQQEDSAVYLCASSPDGAREETQYFGPGTRLLVL.

J is TRBJ1-1 and V is TRBV10-3; D is perhaps TRBD1 (5 bases). V shed 11 bases and J shed 6 bases, with 22 bases lying between them. CDR1 is ENHRY, CDR2 SYGVKD, per germline. CDR3 size: 14 residues. The CDR3 coding sequence is TGTGCCGCTTCCGGCAATGAACAGGCTGCTGAAGCTTTCTTT. Its translation is CAASGNEQAAEAFF.

The chain joins TRBV18 to TRBJ2-2; D is uncertain. Between the trimmed V and J ends, which lost 3 bases and 2 bases, there was a span of 4 bases. The CDR3 totals 13 residues. The V gene's germline CDR1 is KGHSH and CDR2 LQKENI. The CDR3 nucleotides read TGTGCCAGCTCACCTAAAAACACCGGGGAGCTGTTTTTT. It encodes CASSPKNTGELFF.

This rearrangement joins TRBV28 to TRBJ1-1, with D possibly being TRBD1 (5 bases). CDR3 length: 13 residues. CDR1 is MDHEN, CDR2 SYDVKM, per germline. Trimming left V 8 bases short and J 5 bases short, with 15 bases between. CDR3: CASYLTGNTEAFF. The CDR3 DNA is TGTGCCAGCTACTTAACAGGAAATACTGAAGCTTTCTTT.

CDR3 nucleotides: TGTGCCAGCAGGGCCCTCTCACAGGGAAATTCACCCCTCCACTTT. It yields the protein CASRALSQGNSPLHF. The chain uses TRBV6-5 and TRBJ1-6, with TRBD1 as a possible D gene (6 bases). The CDR3 contains 15 residues. V was clipped by 6 bases and J by 7 bases, with 16 bases between them. Germline loops: CDR1 MNHEY, CDR2 SVGAGI.

The CDR3 region has the DNA TGTGCCAGTAGTAGACACCGGAATGAAAAACTGTTTTTT. Translated: CASSRHRNEKLFF. The V call is TRBV19, the J call TRBJ1-4, with D unresolved. CDR3 size: 13 residues. The germline V gene encodes CDR1 LNHDA and CDR2 SQIVND (reference sequence). The germline V and J ends were trimmed by 4 bases and 5 bases, with 8 bases remaining between them.

This clone was detected only a few times. The V and J genes are TRBV6-1 and TRBJ1-2; D ambiguous. V was cut by 5 bases and J by 3 bases, with 7 bases left in between. The V gene's germline CDR1 is MNHNS and CDR2 SASEGT. The CDR3 is 12 residues long. CDR3 amino acids: CASSRSDYGYTF. In DNA, the CDR3 is TGTGCCAGCAGTCGATCAGACTATGGCTACACCTTC.

J is TRBJ1-4 and V is TRBV5-4; D perhaps matches TRBD1 (6 bases). The CDR3 loop spans 15 amino acids. The germline V gene has CDR1 SGHNT and CDR2 YYREEE (reference sequence). Trimming removed 3 bases at V and 2 bases at J, with 11 bases between. CDR3 residues: CASSSVQGTNEKLFF. DNA for the CDR3: TGTGCCAGCAGCTCGGTACAGGGCACTAATGAAAAACTGTTTTTT.

The sample holds a few counts of this clone. CDR3 loop: CASMRETGELFF. DNA of the CDR3: TGCGCCAGCATGAGGGAAACCGGGGAGCTGTTTTTT. The chain has TRBV10-1 and TRBJ2-2; D perhaps matches TRBD2 (5 bases). The CDR3 sequence is 12 residues long. Per germline, CDR1 WNHNN and CDR2 SYGVQD (reference sequence). Trimming removed 7 bases at V and 5 bases at J, with 8 bases between.

V is TRBV27 and J is TRBJ2-2; no clear D gene. This CDR3 region has 16 residues. The V gene's germline CDR1 is MNHEY and CDR2 SMNVEV (reference sequence). V was trimmed by 6 bases and J by 0 bases, leaving 14 bases between them. CDR3 loop: CASRQSGGANTGELFF. For the CDR3, the DNA is TGTGCCAGCAGACAGTCGGGCGGTGCGAACACCGGGGAGCTGTTTTTT.

This chain uses TRBV7-2 with TRBJ1-5, with D perhaps matching TRBD1 (5 bases). V gave up 4 bases and J gave up 2 bases, with 12 bases separating them. The germline gives CDR1 SGHTA, CDR2 FQGNSA. The CDR3 is 15 residues long. The CDR3 bases are TGTGCCAGCAGCTACGAGGGACTCGGCAATCAGCCCCAGCATTTT. As protein: CASSYEGLGNQPQHF.

This clone has only a few counts. The V gene is TRBV20-1, the J gene TRBJ2-4, with D hard to call. The V gene's germline CDR1 is DFQATT and CDR2 SNEGSKA (reference sequence). The CDR3 loop spans 11 amino acids. Trimming removed 8 bases from V and 3 bases from J, with 8 bases in between. CDR3 bases: TGCAGTTGTGAGGTCAAAAACATTCAGTACTTC. Translated, it gives CSCEVKNIQYF.

V and J are TRBV7-2 and TRBJ2-7; D is ambiguous. This CDR3 is 13 amino acids long. Germline-derived CDR1 and CDR2 are SGHTA and FQGNSA. V was shortened by 1 base and J by 5 bases, with 9 bases between the two germline ends. CDR3 protein: CASSLGFSDEQYF. The CDR3 coding sequence is TGTGCCAGCAGCTTAGGATTCTCTGACGAGCAGTACTTC.

The chain combines TRBV19 with TRBJ2-7, with D perhaps given as TRBD1 or TRBD2 (5 bases each). Germline V lookup: CDR1 LNHDA, CDR2 SQIVND (reference sequence). The CDR3 extends over 15 amino acids. Trimming cost V 3 bases and J 1 base, with 13 bases left between them. This CDR3 reads CASSIRDVASYEQYF. CDR3 DNA sequence: TGTGCCAGTAGTATCAGGGACGTAGCTTCCTACGAGCAGTACTTC.